These 17 T cell receptor beta chains came from one sample sequenced in a study of Ad26.COV2.S vaccination and SARS-CoV-2 variants. Repertoires were generated with immunoSEQ multiplex PCR, while TCRdb's copy carries only in-frame clones and drops some. The data contain over 400,000 clones, 89% of them singletons. Treatment noted: 15 to 20 received Ad26.COV2.S at low or high dose, single or two shots; several received placebo; per-sample allocation not given. Day 63 after the first injection of vaccine or placebo was the sampling time. The sample was peripheral blood, taken in a trial of Ad26.COV2.S vaccine versus placebo. The receptors were sampled from a person aged 18-60 years who received the Ad26.COV2.S COVID-19 vaccine or a placebo.

The chain uses TRBV4-2 and TRBJ2-3; tentatively, D is TRBD1 or TRBD2 (6 bases each). The CDR3 runs 16 residues. V lost 1 base and J lost 4, with 15 bases in between. Germline V gives CDR1 LGHNA, CDR2 YNFKEQ. The CDR3 bases are TGTGCCAGCAGCCAAGTCCCGACTAGGGGGGCAGATACGCAGTATTTT. This encodes CASSQVPTRGADTQYF.

This clone has just one count. V is TRBV5-4 and J is TRBJ2-1, with 16 bases that match TRBD2. CDR1 and CDR2 (germline): SGHNT, YYREEE (reference sequence). V lost 1 base to trimming and J lost 9 bases; unmatched junction nucleotides: 7. This CDR3 is built from 17 residues. The CDR3 nucleotides read TGTGCCAGCAGCTTGTCCTCAGGGACTAGCGGGAGGGCTGAGCAGTTCTTC. This encodes CASSLSSGTSGRAEQFF.

The CDR3 coding sequence is TGCGCCAGCAGCATGCCTCGGGGTGGGATCGCAGATACGCAGTATTTT. Translated: CASSMPRGGIADTQYF. The chain employs TRBV5-1 and TRBJ2-3, with D perhaps matching TRBD2 (5 bases). V was trimmed by 4 bases and J by 4 bases, leaving 19 bases between them. This CDR3 contains 16 residues. Germline values: CDR1 SGHRS, CDR2 YFSETQ.

This clone was observed a handful of times. The sample holds other DNA sequences that translate to the same CDR3. The V and J genes are TRBV5-1 and TRBJ1-5; D is uncertain. Germline CDR1 SGHRS, CDR2 YFSETQ. This CDR3 comprises 14 residues. Trimming stripped 0 bases from V and 0 bases from J, with 4 bases between. The DNA for the CDR3 is TGCGCCAGCAGCTTGGTGCCTAGCAATCAGCCCCAGCATTTT. This translates into CASSLVPSNQPQHF.

The chain carries TRBV2 and TRBJ1-5; TRBD1 is a possible D gene (5 bases). Germline V CDR1 and CDR2: SNHLY, FYNNEI. The CDR3 is made up of 13 amino acids. The V end was cut by 4 bases, the J end by 5 bases, with 9 bases between. CDR3 protein: CASSAQGDQPQHF. CDR3 coding DNA: TGTGCCAGCAGTGCTCAGGGTGATCAGCCCCAGCATTTT.

The rearrangement links TRBV6-2 or TRBV6-3 to TRBJ1-5, with D possibly being TRBD1 (6 bases). The CDR3 extends over 17 amino acids. Per germline, CDR1 MNHEY and CDR2 SVGEGT. Trimming removed 4 bases from V and 0 bases from J, with 16 bases in between. The CDR3 DNA follows: TGTGCCAGCAGTTTGTGGGACATCGCCTATAGCAATCAGCCCCAGCATTTT. Its translation: CASSLWDIAYSNQPQHF.

The chain links TRBV5-4 to TRBJ1-1, with D possibly being TRBD1 (6 bases). The V and J ends lost 4 bases and 4 bases respectively, with 14 bases between them. The CDR3 totals 14 residues. The germline V gene encodes CDR1 SGHNT and CDR2 YYREEE (reference sequence). In nucleotides, the CDR3 is TGTGCCAGCAGCCCGGTAGGGGGGATCACTGAAGCTTTCTTT. Its protein product is CASSPVGGITEAFF.

The V gene is TRBV27, the J gene TRBJ1-2, with D possibly TRBD1 on 5 matching bases. The CDR3 contains 13 residues. CDR1 and CDR2 from the germline V gene are MNHEY and SMNVEV (reference sequence). V was cut by 3 bases and J by 5 bases, with 10 bases left in between. The CDR3 protein is CASSLTEGYGYTF. Here the CDR3 DNA reads TGTGCCAGCAGTTTGACAGAGGGGTATGGCTACACCTTC.

This chain joins TRBV4-2 and TRBJ1-2, with D unresolved. Germline loops: CDR1 LGHNA, CDR2 YNFKEQ. CDR3 size: 13 residues. V gave up 0 bases and J gave up 7 bases, with 9 bases separating them. The CDR3 protein is CASSQDQRAGYTF. The CDR3, as DNA: TGTGCCAGCAGCCAAGATCAGAGGGCTGGCTACACCTTC.

This rearrangement joins TRBV2 to TRBJ1-1, with D perhaps matching TRBD1 (6 bases). This CDR3 has 13 residues. Germline loops: CDR1 SNHLY, CDR2 FYNNEI. V lost 8 bases and J lost 4, with 14 bases in between. CDR3 sequence: CASFRDTGTEAFF. The CDR3 DNA reads TGTGCCAGCTTCCGGGACACCGGCACTGAAGCTTTCTTT.

This clone was detected a few times. Other DNA sequences from this sample encode an identical CDR3 as well. The chain has TRBV5-6 and TRBJ2-5; no reliable D call. The germline gives CDR1 SGHDT, CDR2 YYEEEE. CDR3 length: 11 amino acids. With 1 base removed from V and 5 bases from J, the gap between germline ends came to 3 bases. The CDR3 protein is CASSLRETQYF. CDR3 coding DNA: TGTGCCAGCAGCTTGAGGGAGACCCAGTACTTC.

The V gene is TRBV6-5, the J gene TRBJ1-6, with a weak D call TRBD1 (6 bases). CDR3 size: 15 residues. Germline-derived CDR1 and CDR2 are MNHEY and SVGAGI. V lost 4 bases and J 6 bases, leaving 13 bases between the germline ends. CDR3 amino acids: CASSFAGHFNSPLHF. The CDR3 DNA reads TGTGCCAGCAGTTTTGCGGGACACTTTAATTCACCCCTCCACTTT.

The rearrangement joins TRBV7-2 to TRBJ2-7, with 8 bases fitting TRBD2. V lost 0 bases, J lost 6 bases, and 10 bases stayed unmatched. This CDR3 has 16 amino acids. Germline V CDR1 and CDR2: SGHTA, FQGNSA. This CDR3 reads CASSLASGGLGFEQYV. The CDR3 DNA reads as TGTGCCAGCAGCTTAGCGTCGGGGGGGCTTGGGTTCGAGCAGTACGTC.

The rearrangement joins TRBV7-2 to TRBJ2-4; perhaps TRBD1 as D (5 bases). V was shortened by 1 base and J by 0 bases, with 16 bases between the two germline ends. This CDR3 is built from 18 residues. The germline V gene has CDR1 SGHTA and CDR2 FQGNSA. CDR3 amino acids: CASSLVGRASLAKNIQYF. CDR3 bases: TGTGCCAGCAGCTTAGTGGGGCGTGCATCTCTAGCCAAAAACATTCAGTACTTC.

The chain couples TRBV5-1 to TRBJ2-2, with 7 bases aligning to TRBD2. V shed 7 bases, J shed 0 bases, and the junction held 6 bases outside the gene matches. Per the germline V gene, CDR1 is SGHRS and CDR2 is YFSETQ. This CDR3 has 15 amino acids. The CDR3 is CASFWGGPNTGELFF. CDR3 nucleotide sequence: TGCGCCAGCTTTTGGGGGGGACCGAACACCGGGGAGCTGTTTTTT.

The rearrangement uses TRBV3-1 (or the pseudogene TRBV3-2) and TRBJ2-3, with 14 bases matching TRBD2. Germline V gives CDR1 LGHDT, CDR2 YNNKEL (reference sequence). CDR3 length equals 18 residues. Trimming at V came to 3 bases and at J to 3 bases, leaving 8 bases not matched to a gene. As DNA, the CDR3 is TGTGCCAGCAGCCATACGAGACTAGCGGGAGGGGAGACAGATACGCAGTATTTT. This encodes CASSHTRLAGGETDTQYF.

This clone was seen only a few times. The rearrangement uses TRBV6-1 and TRBJ1-5, with D possibly matching TRBD1 (5 bases). The V gene's germline CDR1 is MNHNS and CDR2 SASEGT. The V end was cut by 2 bases, the J end by 8 bases, with 10 bases between. The CDR3 consists of 13 residues. For the CDR3, the DNA is TGTGCCAGCAGTGAAATGGGGGTCGAGCCCCAGCATTTT. Protein sequence: CASSEMGVEPQHF.